This T cell receptor (beta chain) was found in a study of CD8 T cells in Susac syndrome (dated by TCRdb to between 2018 and 2021). Background for the entire study: Whether CD8+ T cell activation and differentiation in Susac syndrome was antigen driven was tested using repertoire sequencing.

For this clonotype: It lacks a known antigen. Base qualities were left out, and no much larger clone turns up one base away.

The CDR1 and CDR2 encoded by the germline V gene (reference sequence) are DFQATT and SNEGSKA. A distance of 9 bases separates the germline ends of V and J, which lose 6 bases and 3 bases respectively. Including the terminal cysteine and phenylalanine, the CDR3 comprises 11 residues. Here the CDR3 DNA is all that survives: 33 bases in frame from base 1. RNA was extracted using the RNeasy kit, and roughly 0.5 to 1 ug of the RNA was reverse transcribed with random hexamers. The immunoSEQ multiplex PCR assay, which covers 54 Vbeta and 13 Jbeta segments, was used to amplify TCR beta CDR3 regions. Bias from PCR amplification was corrected by using a synthetic template baseline for primer optimization and for computational correction. In the paper's pipeline: Reads were annotated to V, D and J genes per IMGT and analyzed with immunoSEQ Analyzer, keeping only productive sequences. Clonality was calculated as one minus the Shannon entropy normalized by log2 of the number of productive unique sequences. For each patient and control, public and private clones were evaluated among the 100 most prevalent clones. Clones were defined as Susac-specific when absent from the healthy and MS cohorts, from about a thousand published viral clones and from other ImmuneACCESS disease sequences. The public reads were reanalyzed by TCRdb: fastp trimming at Q25, MiXCR alignment, in-frame beta chains only. Merged by CDR3 protein, the rows form single entries marked with the most common genes and DNA. None of the V and J calls come from the authors' own analysis; TCRdb made them. Counted in this sample were about 200,000 distinct CDR3 sequences; over 85% of them appeared once. The ten largest clones add up to approximately 0.094% of the sample.

Study-wide conclusions, independent of this receptor: The study acknowledged that relatively few individuals were included in the TCR sequencing and HLA analysis.

High-throughput TCR beta sequencing profiled peripheral blood CD8+ and CD4+ T cells from healthy donors, Susac syndrome patients and multiple sclerosis patients. Healthy donors were age- and sex-matched controls. Bulk CD8+ and CD4+ T cells were purified by magnetic negative isolation, while CD8+ TEMRA cells were enriched using FACS. Blood was drawn into EDTA tubes, processed within 24 hours, and PBMCs were isolated by density gradient centrifugation. PBMCs intended for TCR sequencing were cryopreserved in liquid nitrogen and thawed later in a water bath at 37 degrees C. Purity of sorted or isolated CD4+, CD8+ and CD8+ TEMRA cells was at least 90%.

Source material: CD4+ T cells from PBMCs. The chain is made from TRBV20-1 and TRBJ2-7; too little of a D gene remains to name it. The source is a human donor in good health. The CDR3 sequence is CSAAQIYEQYF. DNA sequence: TGCAGTGCGGCACAGATCTACGAGCAGTACTTC.